This T cell receptor beta chain was captured by sequencing in a study of response to subunit inactivated influenza vaccine. Study findings and constraints: Authors suggested that a seasonal influenza vaccination recruits few new T cells each time.

Notes on this clonotype: The antigen is undetermined.

TCRdb reprocessed the RT-PCR reads with MiXCR, giving one entry per CDR3 protein. This table has hundreds of thousands of distinct CDR3 sequences, approximately 17% appearing once. The CDR3 has 14 amino acids. V lost 10 bases and J lost 4, with 18 bases in between. The TCR originated in a man aged 50 to 60 who received an inactivated influenza vaccine. This specimen consisted of PBMCs from blood, obtained approximately 5 days after vaccination. V gene TRBV12-3 or TRBV12-4 combines with J gene TRBJ2-3; D call uncertain. CDR3 residues: CATTWSTGPDTQYF. In DNA form, the CDR3 reads TGTGCCACCACGTGGTCGACGGGCCCAGATACGCAGTATTTT.